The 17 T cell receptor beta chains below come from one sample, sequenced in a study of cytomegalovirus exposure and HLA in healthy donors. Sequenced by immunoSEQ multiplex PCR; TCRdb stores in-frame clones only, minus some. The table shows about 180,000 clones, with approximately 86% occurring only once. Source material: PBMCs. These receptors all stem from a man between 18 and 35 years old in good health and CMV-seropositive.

The CDR3 DNA reads as TGTGCCAGCAGCTTACTACAGGGGTCGGACACTGAAGCTTTCTTT. Its protein is CASSLLQGSDTEAFF. This chain uses TRBV13 with TRBJ1-1; 7 nucleotides align to TRBD1. This CDR3 region has 15 residues. The trim removed 2 bases at V and 3 bases at J, leaving 6 bases unmatched. Looked up from germline, CDR1 is PRHDT and CDR2 is FYEKMQ (reference sequence).

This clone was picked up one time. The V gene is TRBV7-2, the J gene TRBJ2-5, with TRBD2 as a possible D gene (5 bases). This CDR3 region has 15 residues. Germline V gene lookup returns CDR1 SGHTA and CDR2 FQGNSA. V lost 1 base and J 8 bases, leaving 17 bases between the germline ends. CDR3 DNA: TGTGCCAGCAGCTTAGGAGGGCATTCTTTATACACCCAGTACTTC. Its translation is CASSLGGHSLYTQYF.

The CDR3 DNA is TGCGCCAGCAGCCCAAGCTATATGTCCGGGGAGCTGTTTTTT. This sequence encodes CASSPSYMSGELFF. The V gene is TRBV4-3, the J gene TRBJ2-2, with unresolved D. The V end was cut by 4 bases, the J end by 6 bases, with 12 bases between. The CDR3 loop spans 14 amino acids. Germline loops: CDR1 LGHNA, CDR2 YSLEER.

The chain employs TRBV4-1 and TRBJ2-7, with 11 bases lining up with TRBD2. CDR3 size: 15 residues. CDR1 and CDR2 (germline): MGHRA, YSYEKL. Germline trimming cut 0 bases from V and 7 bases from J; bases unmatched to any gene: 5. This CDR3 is CASSQDSGGASEQYF. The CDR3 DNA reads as TGCGCCAGCAGCCAAGATAGCGGGGGGGCGAGTGAGCAGTACTTC.

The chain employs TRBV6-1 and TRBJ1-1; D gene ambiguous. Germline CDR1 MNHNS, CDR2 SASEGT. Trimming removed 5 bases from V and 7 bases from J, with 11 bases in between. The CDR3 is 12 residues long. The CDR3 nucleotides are TGTGCCAGCAGTAACACACGGGGTGAAGCTTTCTTT. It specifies CASSNTRGEAFF.

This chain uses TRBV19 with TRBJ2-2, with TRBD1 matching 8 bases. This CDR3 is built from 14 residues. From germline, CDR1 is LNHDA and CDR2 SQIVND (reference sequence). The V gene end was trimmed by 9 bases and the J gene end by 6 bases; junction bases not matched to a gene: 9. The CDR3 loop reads CASKRDRGPGELFF. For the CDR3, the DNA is TGTGCCAGCAAGAGAGACAGGGGACCCGGGGAGCTGTTTTTT.

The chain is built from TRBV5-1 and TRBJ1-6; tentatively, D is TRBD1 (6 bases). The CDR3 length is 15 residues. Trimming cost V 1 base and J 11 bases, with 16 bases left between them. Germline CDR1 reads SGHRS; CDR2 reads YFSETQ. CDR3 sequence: CASSLKQGGSPPLHF. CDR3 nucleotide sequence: TGCGCCAGCAGCTTGAAACAGGGTGGGAGTCCACCCCTCCACTTT.

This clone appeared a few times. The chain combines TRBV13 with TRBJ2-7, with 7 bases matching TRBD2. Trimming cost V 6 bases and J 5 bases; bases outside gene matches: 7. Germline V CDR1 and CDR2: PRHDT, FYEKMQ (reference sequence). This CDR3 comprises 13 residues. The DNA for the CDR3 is TGTGCCAGCAGTTCGGGGGGTATCGACGAGCAGTACTTC. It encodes CASSSGGIDEQYF.

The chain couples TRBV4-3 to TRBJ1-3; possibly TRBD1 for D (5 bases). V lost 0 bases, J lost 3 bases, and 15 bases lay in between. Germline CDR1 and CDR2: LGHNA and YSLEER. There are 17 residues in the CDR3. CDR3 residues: CASSQEVNGRVGNTIYF. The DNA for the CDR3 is TGCGCCAGCAGCCAAGAAGTAAATGGCAGGGTTGGAAACACCATATATTTT.

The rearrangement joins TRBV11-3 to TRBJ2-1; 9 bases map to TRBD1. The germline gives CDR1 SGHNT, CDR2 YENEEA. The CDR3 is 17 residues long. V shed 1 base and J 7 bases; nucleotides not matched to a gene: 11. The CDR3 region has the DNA TGTGCCAGCAGCTTAGGGCCTCGGACAGGGGTGAGGAATGAGCAGTTCTTC. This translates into CASSLGPRTGVRNEQFF.

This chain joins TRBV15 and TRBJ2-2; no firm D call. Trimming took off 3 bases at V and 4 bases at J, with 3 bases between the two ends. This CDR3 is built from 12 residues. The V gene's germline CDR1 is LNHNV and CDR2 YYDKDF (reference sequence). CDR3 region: CATSSSTGELFF. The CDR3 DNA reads TGTGCCACCAGCAGTAGCACCGGGGAGCTGTTTTTT.

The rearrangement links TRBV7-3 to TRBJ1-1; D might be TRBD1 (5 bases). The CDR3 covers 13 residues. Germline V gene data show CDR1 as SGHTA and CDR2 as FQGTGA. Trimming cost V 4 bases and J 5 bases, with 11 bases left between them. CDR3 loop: CASSSRGGTEAFF. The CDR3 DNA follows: TGTGCCAGCAGCTCCCGGGGGGGAACTGAAGCTTTCTTT.

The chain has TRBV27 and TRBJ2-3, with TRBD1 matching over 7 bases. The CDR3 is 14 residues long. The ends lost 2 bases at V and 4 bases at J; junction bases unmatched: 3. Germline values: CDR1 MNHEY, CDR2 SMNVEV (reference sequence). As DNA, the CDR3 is TGTGCCAGCAGTTTAGGGACAGTCCCAGATACGCAGTATTTT. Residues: CASSLGTVPDTQYF.

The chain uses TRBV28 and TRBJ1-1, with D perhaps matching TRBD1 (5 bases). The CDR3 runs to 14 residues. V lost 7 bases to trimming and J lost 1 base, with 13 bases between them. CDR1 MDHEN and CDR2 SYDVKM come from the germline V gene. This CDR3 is CASMIGQSNTEAFF. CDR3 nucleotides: TGTGCCAGCATGATAGGACAATCGAACACTGAAGCTTTCTTT. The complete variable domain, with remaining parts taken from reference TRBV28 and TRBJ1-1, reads DVKVTQSSRYLVKRTGEKVFLECVQDMDHENMFWYRQDPGLGLRLIYFSYDVKMKEKGDIPEGYSVSREKKERFSLILESASTNQTSMYLCASMIGQSNTEAFFGQGTRLTVV.

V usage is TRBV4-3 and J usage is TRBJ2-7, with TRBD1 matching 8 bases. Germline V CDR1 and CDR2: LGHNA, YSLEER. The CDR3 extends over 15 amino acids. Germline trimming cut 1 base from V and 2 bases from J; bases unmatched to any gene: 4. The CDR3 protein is CASSQVRQGPYEQYF. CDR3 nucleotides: TGCGCCAGCAGCCAAGTCCGACAGGGGCCCTACGAGCAGTACTTC.

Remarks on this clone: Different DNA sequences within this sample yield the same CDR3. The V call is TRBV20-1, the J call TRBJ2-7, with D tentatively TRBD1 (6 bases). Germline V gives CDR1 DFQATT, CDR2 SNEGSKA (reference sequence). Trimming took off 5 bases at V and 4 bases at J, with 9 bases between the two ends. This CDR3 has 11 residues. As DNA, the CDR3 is TGCAGTGCTCTACAGGGATACGAGCAGTACTTC. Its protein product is CSALQGYEQYF.

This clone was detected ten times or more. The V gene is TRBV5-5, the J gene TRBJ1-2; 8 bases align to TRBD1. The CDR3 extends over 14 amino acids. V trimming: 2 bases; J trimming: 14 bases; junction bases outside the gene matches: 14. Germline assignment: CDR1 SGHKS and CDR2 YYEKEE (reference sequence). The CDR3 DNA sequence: TGTGCCAGCAGCTTCGAGGGACAGGCCCTTGGAGGTACCTTC. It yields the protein CASSFEGQALGGTF.